This T cell receptor (beta chain) is drawn from a study of T cell repertoires in cytomegalovirus infection. Study-level background: Carrying CMV and the relevant HLA type showed in public TCR beta signatures. Regarding the study as a whole: Within the response measured ex vivo, HLA-C-restricted CMV-specific TCR beta clonotypes were dominant.

TCRdb re-called the reads with MiXCR, one entry per CDR3 protein. The sample holds roughly 77,000 distinct CDR3 sequences; just under 4% are singletons and the top ten take roughly a fifth. This clonotype has a count of ten or more. Antigen: not known. Per germline, CDR1 MDHEN and CDR2 SYDVKM. The length of the CDR3 is 16 residues. The V gene end was trimmed by 6 bases and the J gene end by 0 bases; junction bases not matched to a gene: 7. The clonotype originates from a human donor in good health (CMV status not recorded). Some clones in this sample may be carry-over from other donors' samples. V and J are TRBV28 and TRBJ1-3; 8 nucleotides align to TRBD1. Specimen: PBMCs. The CDR3 region is CASSFPGTGSGNTIYF. For the CDR3, the DNA is TGTGCCAGCAGCTTTCCCGGGACAGGCTCTGGAAACACCATATATTTT.